These 15 T cell receptor beta chains came from one sample sequenced in a study of T cells after posttransplantation cyclophosphamide. Sequencing used immunoSEQ multiplex PCR; TCRdb keeps in-frame clones, though not all of them. The table includes tens of thousands of clones, more than 70% detected once. Material for sequencing was PBMCs. The receptor set was obtained from a man aged 25-40 years with a blood cancer, CMV-positive, and with a related stem cell donor.

The chain has TRBV18 and TRBJ2-2; 7 nucleotides match TRBD2. The CDR3 is made up of 14 amino acids. With V trimmed by 8 bases and J by 0 bases, 3 bases remained unmatched. Germline V lookup: CDR1 KGHSH, CDR2 LQKENI. The CDR3 nucleotides read TGTGCCAGCGGAACTAGCGCGAACACCGGGGAGCTGTTTTTT. Protein sequence: CASGTSANTGELFF.

The J gene is TRBJ2-7, the V gene TRBV6-5, with D uncertain. Germline values: CDR1 MNHEY, CDR2 SVGAGI. The CDR3 spans 15 residues. V was cut by 0 bases and J by 3 bases, with 12 bases left in between. CDR3 sequence: CASSYSGRPYYEQYF. Here the CDR3 DNA reads TGTGCCAGCAGTTACTCGGGCCGACCCTACTACGAGCAGTACTTC.

The rearrangement links TRBV2 to TRBJ2-4; no reliable D call. The CDR3 sequence is 14 residues long. Trimming removed 7 bases at V and 0 bases at J, with 10 bases between. Germline V gene data show CDR1 as SNHLY and CDR2 as FYNNEI. The CDR3 is CASNVELAKNIQYF. CDR3 nucleotide sequence: TGTGCCAGCAATGTCGAGCTAGCCAAAAACATTCAGTACTTC. Variable domain in full (rest from reference TRBV2 and TRBJ2-4): EPEVTQTPSHQVTQMGQEVILRCVPISNHLYFYWYRQILGQKVEFLVSFYNNEISEKSEIFDDQFSVERPDGSNFTLKIRSTKLEDSAMYFCASNVELAKNIQYFGAGTRLSVL.

The chain has TRBV5-1 and TRBJ2-7, with 10 bases that match TRBD1. Trimming took 5 bases from V and 5 from J; bases not matched to a gene: 13. Germline CDR1 reads SGHRS; CDR2 reads YFSETQ. The CDR3 runs 16 residues. CDR3 coding DNA: TGCGCCAGCAGTTTAGTCCGGGACAGGGGATCTCACGAGCAGTACTTC. Translation: CASSLVRDRGSHEQYF.

This sequence joins TRBV30 and TRBJ1-6, with 7 bases fitting TRBD1. Germline loops: CDR1 GTSNPN, CDR2 SVGIG (reference sequence). V shed 0 bases, J shed 3 bases, and the junction held 8 bases outside the gene matches. The CDR3 is 17 amino acids. The CDR3 protein is CAWSVRGTANYNSPLHF. The CDR3 DNA follows: TGTGCCTGGAGTGTTCGAGGGACAGCTAACTATAATTCACCCCTCCACTTT.

The genes are TRBV19 and TRBJ1-1, with D possibly being TRBD1 (5 bases). Germline lookup yields CDR1 LNHDA and CDR2 SQIVND (reference sequence). This CDR3 comprises 16 residues. Trimming cost V 5 bases and J 5 bases, with 21 bases left between them. The CDR3 nucleotides are TGTGCCAGTAGTTCCATACCGGGGCCCGGGAGTACTGAAGCTTTCTTT. This sequence encodes CASSSIPGPGSTEAFF.

The J gene is TRBJ2-1, the V gene TRBV5-1, with 7 bases that match TRBD1. The V gene end was trimmed by 0 bases and the J gene end by 0 bases; junction bases not matched to a gene: 9. The germline CDR1 and CDR2 sequences are SGHRS and YFSETQ. This CDR3 spans 18 amino acids. The CDR3 DNA reads as TGCGCCAGCAGCTTGGGACAGGGTCTTACCAGCTCCTACAATGAGCAGTTCTTC. Protein: CASSLGQGLTSSYNEQFF.

The chain recombines TRBV28 with TRBJ2-7, with a weak D call TRBD1 (6 bases). CDR1 is MDHEN and CDR2 is SYDVKM in the germline V gene. V dropped 6 bases and J dropped 1 base, with 13 bases sitting between them. The CDR3 covers 14 residues. The CDR3: CASSNQGSSYEQYF. In DNA form, the CDR3 reads TGTGCCAGCAGCAACCAGGGGTCTTCCTACGAGCAGTACTTC.

The chain links TRBV7-9 to TRBJ2-3; D might be TRBD2 (5 bases). With 1 base removed from V and 5 bases from J, the gap between germline ends came to 7 bases. Germline loops: CDR1 SEHNR, CDR2 FQNEAQ (reference sequence). The CDR3 loop spans 13 amino acids. The chain's CDR3 is CASSLGGRDTQYF. In nucleotides, the CDR3 is TGTGCCAGCAGCTTAGGAGGGAGAGATACGCAGTATTTT. The full variable domain, with the rest looked up from reference TRBV7-9 and TRBJ2-3, is DTGVSQNPRHKITKRGQNVTFRCDPISEHNRLYWYRQTLGQGPEFLTYFQNEAQLEKSRLLSDRFSAERPKGSFSTLEIQRTEQGDSAMYLCASSLGGRDTQYFGPGTRLTVL.

The chain combines TRBV11-2 with TRBJ1-2, with D uncertain. The CDR3 is 15 residues long. V dropped 0 bases and J dropped 6 bases, with 14 bases sitting between them. The germline V gene has CDR1 SGHAT and CDR2 FQNNGV. CDR3 sequence reads: CASSLDRGKGDGYTF. The CDR3 bases are TGTGCCAGCAGCTTAGATCGGGGAAAGGGTGATGGCTACACCTTC.

The rearrangement links TRBV15 to TRBJ2-5, with 7 positions matching TRBD1. The J call is doubtful: the DNA matches TRBJ2-7 better. The germline V gene has CDR1 LNHNV and CDR2 YYDKDF (reference sequence). This CDR3 has 13 residues. This CDR3 reads CATSWDRAYEQYF. CDR3 in DNA: TGTGCCACCAGCTGGGACAGAGCCTACGAGCAGTACTTC.

CDR3 sequence: CAWSGDRGRRGYTF. CDR3 coding DNA: TGTGCCTGGAGCGGGGACAGGGGGCGCAGGGGCTACACCTTC. The chain combines TRBV30 with TRBJ1-2; 12 bases are shared with TRBD1. The CDR3 has 14 amino acids. With 3 bases clipped from V and 8 bases from J, the junction kept 7 bases outside the gene matches. CDR1 and CDR2 (germline): GTSNPN, SVGIG (reference sequence).

V is TRBV28 and J is TRBJ2-7; no clear D gene. Between the trimmed V and J ends, which lost 1 base and 2 bases, there was a span of 6 bases. The CDR3 is made up of 13 amino acids. Looked up from germline, CDR1 is MDHEN and CDR2 is SYDVKM. In DNA, the CDR3 is TGTGCCAGCAGTTTATCTCCTACCTACGAGCAGTACTTC. Protein sequence: CASSLSPTYEQYF.

V and J are TRBV29-1 and TRBJ2-6; D gene uncertain. V was clipped by 3 bases and J by 0 bases, with 6 bases between them. CDR1 and CDR2 (germline): SQVTM, ANQGSEA. This CDR3 is 14 amino acids long. The CDR3 DNA follows: TGCAGCGTTGATCAGGCCTCTGGGGCCAACGTCCTGACTTTC. Translation: CSVDQASGANVLTF.

The chain uses TRBV5-4 and TRBJ1-1, with a weak D call TRBD1 (6 bases). Germline V gives CDR1 SGHNT, CDR2 YYREEE (reference sequence). The CDR3 runs to 14 residues. V was cut by 2 bases and J by 10 bases, with 18 bases left in between. This CDR3 is CASSLDPGPRGAFF. The CDR3 bases are TGTGCCAGCAGCTTAGACCCGGGCCCCAGGGGAGCTTTCTTT.